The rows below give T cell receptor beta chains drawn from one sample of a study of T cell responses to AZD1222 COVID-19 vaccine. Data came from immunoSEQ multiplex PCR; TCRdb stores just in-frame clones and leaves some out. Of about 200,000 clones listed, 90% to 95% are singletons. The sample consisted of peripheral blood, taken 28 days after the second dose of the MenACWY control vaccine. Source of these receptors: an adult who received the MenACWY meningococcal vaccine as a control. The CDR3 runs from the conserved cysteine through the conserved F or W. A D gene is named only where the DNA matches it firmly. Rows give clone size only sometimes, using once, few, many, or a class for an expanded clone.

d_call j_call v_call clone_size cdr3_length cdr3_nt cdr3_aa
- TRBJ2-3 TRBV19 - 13 TGTGCCAGTAGTATGCTACGAACGGATACGCAGTATTTT CASSMLRTDTQYF
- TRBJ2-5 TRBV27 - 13 TGTGCCAGCAGTTTAGCAGGGTGGGAGACCCAGTACTTC CASSLAGWETQYF
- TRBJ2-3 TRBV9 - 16 TGTGCCAGCAGCGTAGGATCTGGGTATGGCACAGATACGCAGTATTTT CASSVGSGYGTDTQYF
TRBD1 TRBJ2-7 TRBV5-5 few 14 TGTGCCAGCAGCGGAGGGACAGGCTCCTACGAGCAGTACTTC CASSGGTGSYEQYF
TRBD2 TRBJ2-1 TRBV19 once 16 TGTGCCAGTACCCTCCGGACTAGCGGGAGTTACAATGAGCAGTTCTTC CASTLRTSGSYNEQFF
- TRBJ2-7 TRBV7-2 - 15 TGTGCCAGCAGCTTAGCGTCAGGGCAATTCTACGAGCAGTACTTC CASSLASGQFYEQYF
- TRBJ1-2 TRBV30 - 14 TGTGCCTGGAGTGTACAGTATCGTAGGGGTGGCTACACCTTC CAWSVQYRRGGYTF
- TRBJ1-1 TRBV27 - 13 TGTGCCAGCAGTTTATACGGGAGCACTGAAGCTTTCTTT CASSLYGSTEAFF
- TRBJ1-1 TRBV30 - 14 TGTGCCTGGAGCAGGACCATAAAGGGCACTGAAGCTTTCTTT CAWSRTIKGTEAFF
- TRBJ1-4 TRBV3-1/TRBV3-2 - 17 TGTGCCAGCAGGCGGGACACCCGTTTGCCGACTAATGAAAAACTGTTTTTT CASRRDTRLPTNEKLFF
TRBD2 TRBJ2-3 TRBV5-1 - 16 TGCGCCAGCAGCCCCCGGACTAGCGGGTTCACAGATACGCAGTATTTT CASSPRTSGFTDTQYF
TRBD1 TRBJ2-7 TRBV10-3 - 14 TGTGCCATCAGGGACCGGGACAGCTCTTCCGAGCAGTACTTC CAIRDRDSSSEQYF
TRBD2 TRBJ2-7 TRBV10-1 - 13 TGCGCCAAACCCGGGACTAGAACCTACGAGCAGTACTTC CAKPGTRTYEQYF
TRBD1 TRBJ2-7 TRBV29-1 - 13 TGCAGCGTCGAGGACAGGGGGAAGTACGAGCAGTACTTC CSVEDRGKYEQYF
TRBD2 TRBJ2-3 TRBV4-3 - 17 TGCGCCAGCAGCCAAGATACTAGCGGAGGATCTGTAGATACGCAGTATTTT CASSQDTSGGSVDTQYF
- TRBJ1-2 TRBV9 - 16 TGTGCCAGCAGCGCGGGACCGAAGGCCCCTCGAGGTGGCTACACCTTC CASSAGPKAPRGGYTF
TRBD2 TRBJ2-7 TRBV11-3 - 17 TGTGCCAGCAGCTTAGTCCTTTCTAGCGGGTCTTCCTACGAGCAGTACTTC CASSLVLSSGSSYEQYF
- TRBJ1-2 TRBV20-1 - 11 TGCAGTGCCCTAAGAGGTGGTGGCTACACCTTC CSALRGGGYTF
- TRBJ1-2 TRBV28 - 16 TGTGCCAGCAGGCTACACCGGGACACTACCGCGCGGGGCTACACCTTC CASRLHRDTTARGYTF
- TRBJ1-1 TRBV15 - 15 TGTGCCACCAGCAGAGATGCAGGGCTGACCACTGAAGCTTTCTTT CATSRDAGLTTEAFF
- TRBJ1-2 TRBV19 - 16 TGTGCCAGTAGTGCCGACTCTCGGGGGGCGAACTATGGCTACACCTTC CASSADSRGANYGYTF
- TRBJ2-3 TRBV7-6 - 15 TGTGCCAGCAGCTTAGCGCCAAGGTTCTCAGATACGCAGTATTTT CASSLAPRFSDTQYF
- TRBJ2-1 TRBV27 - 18 TGTGCCAGCAGTTTCGTGACTGGCGGGACACAAACCTACAATGAGCAGTTCTTC CASSFVTGGTQTYNEQFF
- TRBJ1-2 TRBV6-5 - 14 TGTGCCAGCAGTTACTCCGGGGGTAACTATGGCTACACCTTC CASSYSGGNYGYTF
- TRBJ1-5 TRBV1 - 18 TGCACCAGCAGCCCAACTAAATCGGACGGCCGAAGCAATCAGCCCCAGCATTTT CTSSPTKSDGRSNQPQHF
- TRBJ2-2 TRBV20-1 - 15 TGCAGTGCTAGTGAGCGAAGGTCAGGCACCGGGGAGCTGTTTTTT CSASERRSGTGELFF
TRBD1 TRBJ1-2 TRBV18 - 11 TGTGCCAGCGGGACAGGCAGTGGCTACACCTTC CASGTGSGYTF